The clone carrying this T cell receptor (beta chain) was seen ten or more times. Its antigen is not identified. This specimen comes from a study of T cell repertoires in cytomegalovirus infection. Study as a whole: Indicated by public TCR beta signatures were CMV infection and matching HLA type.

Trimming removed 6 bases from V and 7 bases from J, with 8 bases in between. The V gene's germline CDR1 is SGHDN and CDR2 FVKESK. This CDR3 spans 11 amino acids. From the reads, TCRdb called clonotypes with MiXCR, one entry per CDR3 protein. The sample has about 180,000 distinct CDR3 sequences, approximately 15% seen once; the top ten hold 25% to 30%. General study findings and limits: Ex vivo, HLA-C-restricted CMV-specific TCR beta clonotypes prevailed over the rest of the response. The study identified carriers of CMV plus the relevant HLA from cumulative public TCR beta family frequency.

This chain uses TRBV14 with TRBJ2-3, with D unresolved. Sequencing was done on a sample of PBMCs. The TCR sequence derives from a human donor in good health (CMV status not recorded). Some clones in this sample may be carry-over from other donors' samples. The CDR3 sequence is CASSESYTQYF. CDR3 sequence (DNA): TGTGCCAGCAGTGAAAGTTATACGCAGTATTTT.